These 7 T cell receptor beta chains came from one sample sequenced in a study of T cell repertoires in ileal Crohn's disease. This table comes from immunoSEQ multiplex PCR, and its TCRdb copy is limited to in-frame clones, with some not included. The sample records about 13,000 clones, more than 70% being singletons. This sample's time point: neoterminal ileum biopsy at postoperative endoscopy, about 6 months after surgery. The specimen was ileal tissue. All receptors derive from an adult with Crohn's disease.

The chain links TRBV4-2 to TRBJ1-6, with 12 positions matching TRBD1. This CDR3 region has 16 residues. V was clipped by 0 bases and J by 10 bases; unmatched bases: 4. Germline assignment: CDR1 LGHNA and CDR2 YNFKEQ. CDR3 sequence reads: CASSQDAGTGGSPLHF. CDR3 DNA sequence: TGTGCCAGCAGCCAAGATGCCGGGACAGGGGGCTCACCCCTCCACTTT.

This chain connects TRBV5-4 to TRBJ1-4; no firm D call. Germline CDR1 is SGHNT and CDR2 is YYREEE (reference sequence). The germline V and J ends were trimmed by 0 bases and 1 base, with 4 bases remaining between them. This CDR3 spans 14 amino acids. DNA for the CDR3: TGTGCCAGCAGCTTGGACGGAACTAATGAAAAACTGTTTTTT. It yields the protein CASSLDGTNEKLFF. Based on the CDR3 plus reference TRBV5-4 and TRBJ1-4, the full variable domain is ETGVTQSPTHLIKTRGQQVTLRCSSQSGHNTVSWYQQALGQGPQFIFQYYREEENGRGNFPPRFSGLQFPNYSSELNVNALELDDSALYLCASSLDGTNEKLFFGSGTQLSVL.

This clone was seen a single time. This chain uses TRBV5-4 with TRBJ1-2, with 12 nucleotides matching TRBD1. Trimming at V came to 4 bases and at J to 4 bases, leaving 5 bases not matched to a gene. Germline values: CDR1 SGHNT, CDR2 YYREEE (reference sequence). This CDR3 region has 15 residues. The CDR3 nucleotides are TGTGCCAGCAGCCCGGGACAGGGGGCCTTCTATGGCTACACCTTC. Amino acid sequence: CASSPGQGAFYGYTF.

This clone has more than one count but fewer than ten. The CDR3 protein is CASSNPGEEAGELFF. The CDR3 DNA follows: TGTGCCAGCAGTAACCCAGGGGAAGAGGCCGGGGAGCTGTTTTTT. The genes are TRBV7-9 and TRBJ2-2, with D possibly being TRBD1 (6 bases). In germline, CDR1 is SEHNR, CDR2 FQNEAQ (reference sequence). Trimming stripped 6 bases from V and 6 bases from J, with 17 bases between. This CDR3 has 15 residues.

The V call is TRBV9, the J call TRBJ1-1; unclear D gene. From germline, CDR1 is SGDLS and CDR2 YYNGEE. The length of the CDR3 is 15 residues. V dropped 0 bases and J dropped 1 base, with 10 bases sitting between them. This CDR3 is CASSVARSPNTEAFF. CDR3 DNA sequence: TGTGCCAGCAGCGTAGCTCGGTCGCCGAACACTGAAGCTTTCTTT.

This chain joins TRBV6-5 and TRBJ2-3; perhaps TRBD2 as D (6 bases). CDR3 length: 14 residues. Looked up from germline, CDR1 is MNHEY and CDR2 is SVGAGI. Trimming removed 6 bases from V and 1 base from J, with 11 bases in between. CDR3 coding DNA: TGTGCCAGCAGCGAGGGCGGGGGCACAGATACGCAGTATTTT. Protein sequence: CASSEGGGTDTQYF.

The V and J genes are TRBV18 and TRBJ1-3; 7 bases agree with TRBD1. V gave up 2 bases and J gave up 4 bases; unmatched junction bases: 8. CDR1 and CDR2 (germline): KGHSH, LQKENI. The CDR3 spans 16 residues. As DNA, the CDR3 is TGTGCCAGCTCACCAAAGGGACAGATTGAAGGAAACACCATATATTTT. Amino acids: CASSPKGQIEGNTIYF.